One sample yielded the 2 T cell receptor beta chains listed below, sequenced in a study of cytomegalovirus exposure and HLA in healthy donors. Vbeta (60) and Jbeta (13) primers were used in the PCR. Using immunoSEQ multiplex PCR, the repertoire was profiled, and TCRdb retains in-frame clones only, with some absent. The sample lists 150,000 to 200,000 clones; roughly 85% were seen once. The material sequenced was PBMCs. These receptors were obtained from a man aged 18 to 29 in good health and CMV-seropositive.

The CDR3, as DNA: TGTGCCAGCAGCCGGAGGGACAGGGGAATGACCGGGGAGCTGTTTTTT. Translation: CASSRRDRGMTGELFF. The V gene is TRBV7-8, the J gene TRBJ2-2; 10 bases line up with TRBD1. This CDR3 comprises 16 residues. V lost 5 bases to trimming and J lost 5 bases; unmatched junction nucleotides: 8. Germline V gives CDR1 SGHVS, CDR2 FQNEAQ.

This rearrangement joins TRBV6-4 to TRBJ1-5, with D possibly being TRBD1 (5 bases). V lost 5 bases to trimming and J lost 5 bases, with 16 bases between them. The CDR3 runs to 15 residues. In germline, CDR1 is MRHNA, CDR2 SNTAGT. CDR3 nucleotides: TGTGCCAGCAGTCCGTCGGGGGGTGTGGATCAGCCCCAGCATTTT. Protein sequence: CASSPSGGVDQPQHF.